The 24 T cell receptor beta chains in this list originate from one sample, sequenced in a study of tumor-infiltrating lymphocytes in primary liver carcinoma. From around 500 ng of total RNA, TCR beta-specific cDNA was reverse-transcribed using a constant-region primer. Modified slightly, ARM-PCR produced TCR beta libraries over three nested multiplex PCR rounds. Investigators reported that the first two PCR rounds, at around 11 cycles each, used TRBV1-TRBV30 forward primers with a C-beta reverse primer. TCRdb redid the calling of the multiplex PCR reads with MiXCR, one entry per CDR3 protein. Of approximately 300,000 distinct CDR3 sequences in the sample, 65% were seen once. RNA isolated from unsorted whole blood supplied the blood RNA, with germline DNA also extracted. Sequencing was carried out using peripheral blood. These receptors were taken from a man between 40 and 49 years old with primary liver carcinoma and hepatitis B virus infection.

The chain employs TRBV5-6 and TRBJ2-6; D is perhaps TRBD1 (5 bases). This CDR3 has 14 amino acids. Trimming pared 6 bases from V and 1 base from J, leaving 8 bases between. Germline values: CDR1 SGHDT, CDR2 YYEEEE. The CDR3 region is CASNSGSGANVLTF. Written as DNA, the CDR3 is TGTGCCAGCAACTCAGGGTCTGGGGCCAACGTCCTGACTTTC.

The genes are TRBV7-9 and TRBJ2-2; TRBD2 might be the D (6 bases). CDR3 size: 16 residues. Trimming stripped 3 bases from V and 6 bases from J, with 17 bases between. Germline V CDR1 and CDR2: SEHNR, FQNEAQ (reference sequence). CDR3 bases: TGTGCCAGCAGCTTTAGGTCCGGGAGTTCCGCCGGGGAGCTGTTTTTT. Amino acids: CASSFRSGSSAGELFF.

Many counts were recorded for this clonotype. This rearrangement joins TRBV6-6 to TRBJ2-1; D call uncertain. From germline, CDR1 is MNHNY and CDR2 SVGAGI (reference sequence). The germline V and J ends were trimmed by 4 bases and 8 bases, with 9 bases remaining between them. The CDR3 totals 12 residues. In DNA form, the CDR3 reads TGTGCCAGCAGTTCCACGACCCATGAGCAGTTCTTC. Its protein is CASSSTTHEQFF.

CDR3 amino acids: CAWSESGRGAFF. CDR3 in DNA: TGTGCCTGGAGTGAAAGCGGCCGAGGCGCTTTCTTT. V gene TRBV30 combines with J gene TRBJ1-1; D gene ambiguous. In germline, CDR1 is GTSNPN, CDR2 SVGIG (reference sequence). The CDR3 covers 12 residues. Trimming pared 1 base from V and 11 bases from J, leaving 14 bases between.

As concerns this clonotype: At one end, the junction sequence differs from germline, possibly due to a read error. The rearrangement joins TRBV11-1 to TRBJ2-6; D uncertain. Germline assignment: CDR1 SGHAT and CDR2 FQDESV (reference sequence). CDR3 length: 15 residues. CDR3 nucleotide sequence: TGCGCCAGCAGCTTACTGGGTCCTGGGGCCAACGTCCTGACTTTC. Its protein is CASSLLGPGANVLTF.

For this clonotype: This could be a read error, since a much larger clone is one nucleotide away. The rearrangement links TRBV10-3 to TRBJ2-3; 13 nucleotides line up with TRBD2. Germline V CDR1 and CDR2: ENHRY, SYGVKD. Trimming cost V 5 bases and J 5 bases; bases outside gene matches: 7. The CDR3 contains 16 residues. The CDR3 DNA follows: TGTGCCATCAGTCCCGGGACTAGCGGGAATGGAGATACGCAGTATTTT. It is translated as CAISPGTSGNGDTQYF.

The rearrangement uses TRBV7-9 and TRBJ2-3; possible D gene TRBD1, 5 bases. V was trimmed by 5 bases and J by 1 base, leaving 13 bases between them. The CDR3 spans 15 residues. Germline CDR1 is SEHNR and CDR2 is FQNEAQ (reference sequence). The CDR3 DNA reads TGTGCCAGCAGCCAAAGGGGATCCCGCACAGATACGCAGTATTTT. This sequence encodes CASSQRGSRTDTQYF.

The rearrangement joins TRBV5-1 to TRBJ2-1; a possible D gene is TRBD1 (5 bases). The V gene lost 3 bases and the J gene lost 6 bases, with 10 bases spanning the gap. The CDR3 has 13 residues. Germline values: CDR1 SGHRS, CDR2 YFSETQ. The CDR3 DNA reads TGCGCCAGCAGCTCTCAGGGTATCAATGAGCAGTTCTTC. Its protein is CASSSQGINEQFF.

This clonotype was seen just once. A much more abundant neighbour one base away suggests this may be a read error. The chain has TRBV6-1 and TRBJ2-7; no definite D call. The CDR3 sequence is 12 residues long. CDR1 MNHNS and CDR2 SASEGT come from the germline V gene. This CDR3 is CTSSEPLGEQYF. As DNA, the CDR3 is TGTACCAGCAGTGAACCTCTTGGGGAGCAGTACTTC.

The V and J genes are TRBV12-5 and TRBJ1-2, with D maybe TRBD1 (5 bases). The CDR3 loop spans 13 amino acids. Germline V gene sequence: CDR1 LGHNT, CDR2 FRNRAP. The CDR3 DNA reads TGTGCCAGCAGGCCGGGGGGGGACTATGGCTACACCTTC. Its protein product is CASRPGGDYGYTF.

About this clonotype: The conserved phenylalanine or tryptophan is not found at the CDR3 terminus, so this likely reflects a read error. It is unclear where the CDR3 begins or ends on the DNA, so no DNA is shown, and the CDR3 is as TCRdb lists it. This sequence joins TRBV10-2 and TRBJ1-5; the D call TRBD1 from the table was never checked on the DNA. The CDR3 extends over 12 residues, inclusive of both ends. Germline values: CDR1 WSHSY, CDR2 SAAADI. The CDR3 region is CASSAPGQPQDL.

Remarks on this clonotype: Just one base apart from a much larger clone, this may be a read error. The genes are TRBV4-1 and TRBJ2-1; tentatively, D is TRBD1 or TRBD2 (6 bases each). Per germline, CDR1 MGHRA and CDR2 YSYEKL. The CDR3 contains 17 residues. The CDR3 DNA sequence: TGCACCAGCAGCCAAGCGACATCCGGGGGCGCATTCAATGAGCAGTTCTTC. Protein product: CTSSQATSGGAFNEQFF.

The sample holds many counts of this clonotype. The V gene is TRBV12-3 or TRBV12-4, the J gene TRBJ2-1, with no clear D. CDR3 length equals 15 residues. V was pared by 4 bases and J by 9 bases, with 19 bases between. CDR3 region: CASSSGSPPPREQFF. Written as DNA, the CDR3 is TGTGCCAGCAGTTCTGGCTCTCCCCCCCCTCGTGAGCAGTTCTTC.

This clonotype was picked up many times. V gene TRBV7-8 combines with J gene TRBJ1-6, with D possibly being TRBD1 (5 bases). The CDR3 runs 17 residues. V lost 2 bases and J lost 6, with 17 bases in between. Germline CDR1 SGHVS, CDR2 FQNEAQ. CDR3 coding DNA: TGTGCCAGCAGCTTACCCCCTCGCGGGACCCTTAATTCACCCCTCCACTTT. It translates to CASSLPPRGTLNSPLHF.

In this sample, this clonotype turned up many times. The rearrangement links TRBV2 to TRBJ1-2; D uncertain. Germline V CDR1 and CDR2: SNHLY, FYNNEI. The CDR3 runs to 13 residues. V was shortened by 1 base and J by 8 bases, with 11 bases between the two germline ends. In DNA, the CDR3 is TGTGCCAGCAGTGAAGAGGAGACGGGGGGCTACACCTTC. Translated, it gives CASSEEETGGYTF.

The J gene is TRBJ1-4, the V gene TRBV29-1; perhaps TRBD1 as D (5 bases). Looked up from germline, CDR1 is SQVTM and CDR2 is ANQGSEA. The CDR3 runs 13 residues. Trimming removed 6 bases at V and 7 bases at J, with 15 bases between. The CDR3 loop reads CSVPSGAAEKLFF. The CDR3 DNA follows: TGCAGCGTCCCGTCTGGGGCGGCTGAAAAACTGTTTTTT.

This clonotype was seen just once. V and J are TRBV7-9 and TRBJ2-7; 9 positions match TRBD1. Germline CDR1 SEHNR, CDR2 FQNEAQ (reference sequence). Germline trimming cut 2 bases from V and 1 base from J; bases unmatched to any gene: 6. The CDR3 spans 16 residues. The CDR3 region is CASSLTGTGKSYEQYF. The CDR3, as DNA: TGTGCCAGCAGCTTAACCGGGACAGGGAAGTCCTACGAGCAGTACTTC.

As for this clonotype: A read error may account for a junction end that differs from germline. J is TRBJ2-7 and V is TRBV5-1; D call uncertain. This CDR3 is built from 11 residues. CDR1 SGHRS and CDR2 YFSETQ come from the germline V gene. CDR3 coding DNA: TGCACCAGCAGTTCGGACTACGAGCAGTACTTC. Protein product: CTSSSDYEQYF.

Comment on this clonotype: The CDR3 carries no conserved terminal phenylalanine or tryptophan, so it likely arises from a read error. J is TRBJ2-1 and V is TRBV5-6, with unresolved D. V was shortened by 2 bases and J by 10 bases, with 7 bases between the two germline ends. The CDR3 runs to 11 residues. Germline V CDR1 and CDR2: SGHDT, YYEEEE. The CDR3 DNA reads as TGTGCCAGCAGCTTAGCTCAGGAGCAGTTCCTC. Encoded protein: CASSLAQEQFL.

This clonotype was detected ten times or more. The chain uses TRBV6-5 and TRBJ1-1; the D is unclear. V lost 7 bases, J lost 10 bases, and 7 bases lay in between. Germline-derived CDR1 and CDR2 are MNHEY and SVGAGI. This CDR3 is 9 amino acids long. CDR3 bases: TGTGCCAGCACCGACCTAGCTTTCTTT. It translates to CASTDLAFF.

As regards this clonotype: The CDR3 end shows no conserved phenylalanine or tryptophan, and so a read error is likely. The CDR3 region has the DNA TGTGCCAGCAGCCCCAGACGGTCCCGGGATGAGCAGTTCTTA. Translation gives CASSPRRSRDEQFL. This chain joins TRBV11-2 and TRBJ2-1; D unresolved. This CDR3 has 14 amino acids. Trimming took off 5 bases at V and 8 bases at J, with 16 bases between the two ends. Per germline, CDR1 SGHAT and CDR2 FQNNGV.

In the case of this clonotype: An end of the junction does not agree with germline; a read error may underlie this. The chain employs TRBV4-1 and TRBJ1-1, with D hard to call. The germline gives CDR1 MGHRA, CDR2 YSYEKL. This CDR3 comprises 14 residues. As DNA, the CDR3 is TGCGCCAGCAGCCAAGAGTTCTGGTTGTCTGAAACTTTCTTT. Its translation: CASSQEFWLSETFF.

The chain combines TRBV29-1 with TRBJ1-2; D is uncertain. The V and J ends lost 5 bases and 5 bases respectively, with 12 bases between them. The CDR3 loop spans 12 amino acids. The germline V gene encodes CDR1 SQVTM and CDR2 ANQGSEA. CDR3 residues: CSVRATEYGYTF. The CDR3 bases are TGCAGCGTTAGGGCGACTGAATATGGCTACACCTTC. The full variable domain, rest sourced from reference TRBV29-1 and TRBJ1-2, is SAVISQKPSRDICQRGTSLTIQCQVDSQVTMMFWYRQQPGQSLTLIATANQGSEATYESGFVIDKFPISRPNLTFSTLTVSNMSPEDSSIYLCSVRATEYGYTFGSGTRLTVV.

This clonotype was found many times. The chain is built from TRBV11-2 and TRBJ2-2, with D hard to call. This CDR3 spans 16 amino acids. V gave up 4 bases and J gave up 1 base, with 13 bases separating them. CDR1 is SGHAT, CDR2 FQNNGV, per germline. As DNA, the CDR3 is TGTGCCAGCAGCTCCATAGAGAGAGGGAACACCGGGGAGCTGTTTTTT. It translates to CASSSIERGNTGELFF.